The next 13 T cell receptor beta chains were all read from a single sample in a study of cytomegalovirus exposure and HLA in healthy donors. The PCR employed 60 Vbeta primers together with 13 Jbeta primers. The table came from immunoSEQ multiplex PCR; TCRdb's copy has only in-frame clones and leaves some out. The sample gives 120,000 or so clones, around 85% of which show up once; 2% to 2.5% is in the top ten. The sample taken for sequencing was PBMCs. The receptor set was obtained from a man aged 25 to 40 in good health and CMV-seronegative.

The rearrangement uses TRBV4-3 and TRBJ1-5, with D possibly being TRBD1 (6 bases). CDR1 and CDR2 from the germline V gene are LGHNA and YSLEER. With 2 bases removed from V and 2 bases from J, the gap between germline ends came to 13 bases. The CDR3 runs to 16 residues. The CDR3 spells CASSQTTGPGNQPQHF. The DNA of the CDR3 is TGCGCCAGCAGCCAAACCACAGGGCCTGGCAATCAGCCCCAGCATTTT.

V gene TRBV2 combines with J gene TRBJ2-7, with D possibly being TRBD2 (5 bases). The CDR3 has 12 amino acids. V was trimmed by 5 bases and J by 1 base, leaving 6 bases between them. Germline V CDR1 and CDR2: SNHLY, FYNNEI. CDR3 coding DNA: TGTGCCAGCAGTCGGGAATCCTACGAGCAGTACTTC. It translates to CASSRESYEQYF. The full variable domain, completed using reference TRBV2 and TRBJ2-7, is EPEVTQTPSHQVTQMGQEVILRCVPISNHLYFYWYRQILGQKVEFLVSFYNNEISEKSEIFDDQFSVERPDGSNFTLKIRSTKLEDSAMYFCASSRESYEQYFGPGTRLTVT.

This chain links TRBV7-2 with TRBJ2-7, with 10 positions matching TRBD1. With 1 base clipped from V and 2 bases from J, the junction kept 5 bases outside the gene matches. Germline V gives CDR1 SGHTA, CDR2 FQGNSA. The CDR3 loop spans 16 amino acids. The CDR3 coding sequence is TGTGCCAGCAGCTTAGGGGGGGGACAGGGGCCCTACGAGCAGTACTTC. Encoded protein: CASSLGGGQGPYEQYF.

The rearrangement links TRBV2 to TRBJ2-7, with 7 bases lining up with TRBD1. Germline V gene lookup returns CDR1 SNHLY and CDR2 FYNNEI. V was pared by 8 bases and J by 0 bases, with 10 bases of the junction left unmatched. The CDR3 sequence is 15 residues long. In nucleotides, the CDR3 is TGTGCCAGCCTGACAGGGCTGTGGGACTCCTACGAGCAGTACTTC. Translating gives CASLTGLWDSYEQYF.

This chain uses TRBV5-6 with TRBJ1-1; D perhaps matches TRBD1 (6 bases). CDR1 is SGHDT and CDR2 is YYEEEE in the germline V gene. V shed 0 bases and J shed 1 base, with 13 bases lying between them. CDR3 length equals 16 residues. The CDR3 region is CASSLEGGRGNTEAFF. The CDR3 nucleotides read TGTGCCAGCAGCTTGGAAGGGGGAAGAGGGAACACTGAAGCTTTCTTT.

The sample holds a few counts of this clone. The rearrangement uses TRBV4-3 and TRBJ1-6, with 7 bases aligning to TRBD1. CDR3 length equals 14 residues. The V gene's germline CDR1 is LGHNA and CDR2 YSLEER. V shed 0 bases and J 8 bases; nucleotides not matched to a gene: 1. The CDR3 is CASSQETGDSPLHF. The CDR3 coding sequence is TGCGCCAGCAGCCAAGAAACAGGGGATTCACCCCTCCACTTT.

The chain recombines TRBV5-1 with TRBJ2-7; D is possibly TRBD1 (6 bases). The germline CDR1 and CDR2 sequences are SGHRS and YFSETQ. The CDR3 has 14 residues. V lost 3 bases and J lost 2, with 12 bases in between. The CDR3 DNA follows: TGCGCCAGCAGCTCTGGACAGTATACCTACGAGCAGTACTTC. Encoded protein: CASSSGQYTYEQYF.

V and J are TRBV6-1 and TRBJ1-3; D remains ambiguous. Trimming removed 1 base at V and 0 bases at J, with 13 bases between. The CDR3 covers 17 residues. CDR1 MNHNS and CDR2 SASEGT come from the germline V gene. CDR3 nucleotide sequence: TGTGCCAGCAGTGAAGTCGTTATTTTGAGCTCTGGAAACACCATATATTTT. It encodes CASSEVVILSSGNTIYF.

This rearrangement joins TRBV6-4 to TRBJ2-3, with D perhaps TRBD2 (5 bases). Deletions cut 5 bases from V and 3 bases from J, with 18 bases between. This CDR3 region has 16 residues. Germline CDR1 reads MRHNA; CDR2 reads SNTAGT. CDR3 sequence reads: CASSSRAGLITDTQYF. The CDR3 bases are TGTGCCAGCAGTTCCCGGGCGGGTTTGATTACAGATACGCAGTATTTT.

The gene calls are TRBV2 and TRBJ2-1, with 11 positions matching TRBD2. Germline V gene sequence: CDR1 SNHLY, CDR2 FYNNEI. The V and J ends lost 6 bases and 4 bases, in that order; junction bases with no gene match: 2. The CDR3 contains 14 residues. CDR3 region: CASRLAGGYNEQFF. DNA of the CDR3: TGTGCCAGCAGATTAGCGGGGGGGTACAATGAGCAGTTCTTC.

This chain joins TRBV5-1 and TRBJ1-4; D ambiguous. The germline V gene encodes CDR1 SGHRS and CDR2 YFSETQ. The CDR3 contains 18 residues. Trimming shortened V by 3 bases and J by 1 base, and 19 bases separated the two germline ends. In DNA, the CDR3 is TGCGCCAGCAGCTCTCCCCAGAGGGCGGGCGGAACTAATGAAAAACTGTTTTTT. Amino acids: CASSSPQRAGGTNEKLFF.

The chain uses TRBV11-2 and TRBJ2-3; 8 bases are a match to TRBD1. Germline trimming cut 0 bases from V and 2 bases from J; bases unmatched to any gene: 7. CDR1 and CDR2 (germline): SGHAT, FQNNGV. The CDR3 is 17 residues long. The CDR3 protein is CASSLDAGGAPTDTQYF. The CDR3 region has the DNA TGTGCCAGCAGCTTAGACGCAGGGGGCGCCCCCACAGATACGCAGTATTTT.

The genes are TRBV2 and TRBJ1-5, with D tentatively TRBD1 (5 bases). Germline assignment: CDR1 SNHLY and CDR2 FYNNEI. Trimming left V 8 bases short and J 0 bases short, with 23 bases between. The CDR3 spans 18 residues. The CDR3 nucleotides read TGTGCCAGCCGCCGGCAGGGTGGGCGACAATATAGCAATCAGCCCCAGCATTTT. Translated: CASRRQGGRQYSNQPQHF.